A single sample is the source of the 29 T cell receptor beta chains below, sequenced in a study of T cell changes during pregnancy in multiple sclerosis. Clones were sequenced by immunoSEQ multiplex PCR, and TCRdb holds only the in-frame ones, with some missing. This table holds about 25,000 clones, 90% found once. This material consisted of CD8+ T cells from peripheral blood mononuclear cells, taken in the third trimester of pregnancy. These receptors all come from a female donor in good health, enrolled as a control in a pregnancy study.

This clone was observed a single time. This chain uses TRBV6-4 with TRBJ1-1; tentatively, D is TRBD1 (6 bases). Germline V gene sequence: CDR1 MRHNA, CDR2 SNTAGT. V was cut by 3 bases and J by 2 bases, with 13 bases left in between. The CDR3 runs to 15 residues. CDR3 region: CASSEASDSNTEAFF. The CDR3 coding sequence is TGTGCCAGCAGTGAGGCCTCGGACAGTAACACTGAAGCTTTCTTT.

This sequence joins TRBV6-6 and TRBJ2-1; TRBD2 matches at 12 bases. This CDR3 region has 14 residues. J lost 13 bases, V lost 10 bases, and 14 bases had no gene match. The germline V gene has CDR1 MNHNY and CDR2 SVGAGI (reference sequence). CDR3 sequence: CATTPLAGGPRQFF. The DNA of the CDR3 is TGTGCCACCACCCCCCTAGCGGGAGGGCCGAGACAGTTCTTC.

The genes are TRBV13 and TRBJ2-2; 7 bases match TRBD2. Germline assignment: CDR1 PRHDT and CDR2 FYEKMQ (reference sequence). Losses at the gene ends were 0 bases for V and 1 base for J; bases not matched to a gene: 5. The CDR3 contains 17 residues. CDR3 region: CASSLGASGMNTGELFF. The CDR3 nucleotides are TGTGCCAGCAGCTTAGGCGCTAGCGGAATGAACACCGGGGAGCTGTTTTTT.

The chain joins TRBV7-9 to TRBJ1-1, with 7 bases that match TRBD1. V lost 1 base, J lost 0 bases, and 8 bases stayed unmatched. This CDR3 comprises 17 residues. Germline CDR1 is SEHNR and CDR2 is FQNEAQ (reference sequence). In DNA, the CDR3 is TGTGCCAGCAGCTTAGTAGGGGGACAGAGGATGAACACTGAAGCTTTCTTT. Protein: CASSLVGGQRMNTEAFF.

J is TRBJ2-7 and V is TRBV20-1, with D uncertain. V shed 0 bases and J shed 3 bases, with 3 bases lying between them. The CDR3 consists of 11 residues. Germline CDR1 DFQATT, CDR2 SNEGSKA (reference sequence). Written as DNA, the CDR3 is TGCAGTGCTAGAGACCTCTACGAGCAGTACTTC. Translated: CSARDLYEQYF.

The sample holds one count of this clone. The J gene is TRBJ2-7, the V gene TRBV4-2, with 13 bases identical to TRBD2. This CDR3 is built from 18 residues. The trim removed 0 bases at V and 0 bases at J, leaving 5 bases unmatched. Germline loops: CDR1 LGHNA, CDR2 YNFKEQ. This chain's CDR3 is CASSQDGLAGASSYEQYF. CDR3 DNA sequence: TGTGCCAGCAGCCAAGATGGACTAGCGGGAGCTTCCTCCTACGAGCAGTACTTC.

The chain employs TRBV28 and TRBJ2-1; 12 bases are shared with TRBD2. The CDR3 has 15 residues. Trimming at V came to 8 bases and at J to 12 bases, leaving 14 bases not matched to a gene. Germline loops: CDR1 MDHEN, CDR2 SYDVKM. The CDR3 region has the DNA TGTGCCAGCGCCGACCAGACTAGCGGGAGACGACGGCAGTTCTTC. Its protein is CASADQTSGRRRQFF.

V usage is TRBV29-1 and J usage is TRBJ1-1; D possibly corresponds to TRBD1 (5 bases). Germline CDR1 and CDR2: SQVTM and ANQGSEA. The CDR3 is 11 residues long. Trimming took off 6 bases at V and 8 bases at J, with 13 bases between the two ends. The CDR3: CSVGGRTEAFF. In nucleotides, the CDR3 is TGCAGCGTCGGCGGGAGGACAGAAGCTTTCTTT.

This clone has more than one count but fewer than ten. The chain joins TRBV5-4 to TRBJ2-7, with D perhaps TRBD1 (5 bases). V shed 4 bases and J shed 0 bases, with 8 bases lying between them. This CDR3 is built from 13 residues. Germline CDR1 SGHNT, CDR2 YYREEE (reference sequence). The CDR3 DNA sequence: TGTGCCAGCAGCACCGGACACTCCTACGAGCAGTACTTC. This gives the protein CASSTGHSYEQYF.

This clone came up a few times. V and J are TRBV7-9 and TRBJ2-7; 8 nucleotides align to TRBD2. The CDR3 is 12 amino acids. The germline V gene has CDR1 SEHNR and CDR2 FQNEAQ (reference sequence). V lost 5 bases to trimming and J lost 13 bases; unmatched junction nucleotides: 10. CDR3 amino acids: CASSLGGGTVYF. The CDR3 nucleotides read TGTGCCAGCAGCCTCGGGGGGGGGACGGTATACTTC.

The chain combines TRBV11-2 with TRBJ2-1; TRBD1 is a possible D gene (6 bases). CDR3 length: 12 amino acids. From germline, CDR1 is SGHAT and CDR2 FQNNGV. The V and J ends lost 4 bases and 8 bases respectively, with 9 bases between them. The chain's CDR3 is CASSYRQDEQFF. The CDR3 region has the DNA TGTGCCAGCAGCTACCGACAGGATGAGCAGTTCTTC.

The chain has TRBV11-2 and TRBJ1-2, with 8 bases aligning to TRBD1. The V gene end was trimmed by 0 bases and the J gene end by 4 bases; junction bases not matched to a gene: 7. The CDR3 length is 16 residues. CDR1 and CDR2 (germline): SGHAT, FQNNGV. CDR3 in DNA: TGTGCCAGCAGCTTAGATGGACAGGGAGTCCTCTATGGCTACACCTTC. It encodes CASSLDGQGVLYGYTF.

The J gene is TRBJ1-1, the V gene TRBV19, with 9 bases matching TRBD1. The CDR3 consists of 15 residues. The V gene end was trimmed by 1 base and the J gene end by 1 base; junction bases not matched to a gene: 1. The germline V gene encodes CDR1 LNHDA and CDR2 SQIVND (reference sequence). The CDR3 DNA follows: TGTGCCAGTAGTATAGGGACAGGGGCGAACACTGAAGCTTTCTTT. Translation: CASSIGTGANTEAFF.

This chain links TRBV27 with TRBJ2-2; 7 bases fit TRBD1. CDR3 length: 14 amino acids. In germline, CDR1 is MNHEY, CDR2 SMNVEV (reference sequence). After removal of 6 bases from V and 0 bases from J, the junction contained 1 base not matched to a gene. The CDR3 region is CASRTGTNTGELFF. CDR3 nucleotide sequence: TGTGCCAGCAGGACAGGGACGAACACCGGGGAGCTGTTTTTT.

The chain uses TRBV13 and TRBJ2-5; D unresolved. Trimming took 0 bases from V and 2 from J, leaving 7 bases between them. The CDR3 contains 14 residues. The germline V gene encodes CDR1 PRHDT and CDR2 FYEKMQ (reference sequence). The CDR3 protein is CASSLGHLQETQYF. In DNA, the CDR3 is TGTGCCAGCAGCTTAGGTCACCTACAAGAGACCCAGTACTTC.

This sequence joins TRBV28 and TRBJ1-1, with D perhaps matching TRBD1 (6 bases). The CDR3 totals 23 residues. Trimming cost V 3 bases and J 0 bases, with 35 bases left between them. Germline lookup yields CDR1 MDHEN and CDR2 SYDVKM. The CDR3 reads CASSFPREQGGLGSPILNTEAFF. DNA of the CDR3: TGTGCCAGCAGTTTCCCCAGGGAACAGGGAGGGTTGGGGTCCCCAATACTGAACACTGAAGCTTTCTTT. Together with reference TRBV28 and TRBJ1-1, the CDR3 gives the full variable domain: DVKVTQSSRYLVKRTGEKVFLECVQDMDHENMFWYRQDPGLGLRLIYFSYDVKMKEKGDIPEGYSVSREKKERFSLILESASTNQTSMYLCASSFPREQGGLGSPILNTEAFFGQGTRLTVV.

The genes are TRBV9 and TRBJ1-1; a weak D match, TRBD1 (5 bases). The V gene lost 0 bases and the J gene lost 5 bases, with 11 bases spanning the gap. The CDR3 is made up of 14 amino acids. The germline gives CDR1 SGDLS, CDR2 YYNGEE. The CDR3 spells CASSVGKGRTEAFF. For the CDR3, the DNA is TGTGCCAGCAGCGTAGGAAAGGGGAGGACTGAAGCTTTCTTT.

The gene calls are TRBV25-1 and TRBJ2-7, with a tentative D call TRBD1 (6 bases). The V gene's germline CDR1 is MGHDK and CDR2 SYGVNS. V lost 11 bases and J 0 bases, leaving 14 bases between the germline ends. The CDR3 loop spans 13 amino acids. DNA of the CDR3: TGTGCCGCTACAGGGTCAAGCTCCTACGAGCAGTACTTC. This translates into CAATGSSSYEQYF.

The chain carries TRBV15 and TRBJ2-7, with 10 bases aligning to TRBD1. J gave up 5 bases and V 0 bases, and 4 bases lay outside the gene matches. Germline V CDR1 and CDR2: LNHNV, YYDKDF (reference sequence). There are 15 residues in the CDR3. CDR3 in amino acids: CATSRETGGSDEQYF. In DNA form, the CDR3 reads TGTGCCACCAGCAGAGAGACAGGGGGCTCGGACGAGCAGTACTTC.

The chain links TRBV5-8 to TRBJ2-5; no firm D call. Looked up from germline, CDR1 is SGHTS and CDR2 is YDEGEE. This CDR3 comprises 13 residues. With 5 bases removed from V and 4 bases from J, the gap between germline ends came to 12 bases. The CDR3 sequence is CASRQRMSETQYF. DNA for the CDR3: TGTGCCAGCAGACAACGCATGTCAGAGACCCAGTACTTC.

J is TRBJ1-2 and V is TRBV18; D call uncertain. CDR3 length equals 14 residues. With 3 bases removed from V and 5 bases from J, the gap between germline ends came to 13 bases. The germline gives CDR1 KGHSH, CDR2 LQKENI. CDR3 DNA: TGTGCCAGCTCACCTTATAACGGTGGTTATGGCTACACCTTC. Residues: CASSPYNGGYGYTF.

The chain carries TRBV18 and TRBJ1-4; the D gene is possibly TRBD1 (6 bases). This CDR3 has 14 residues. Between the trimmed V and J ends, which lost 0 bases and 6 bases, there was a span of 8 bases. Germline values: CDR1 KGHSH, CDR2 LQKENI. The CDR3 spells CASSPPGADEKLFF. CDR3 sequence (DNA): TGTGCCAGCTCACCACCGGGGGCGGATGAAAAACTGTTTTTT.

This sequence joins TRBV27 and TRBJ1-1, with TRBD1 identical over 9 bases. The germline V gene has CDR1 MNHEY and CDR2 SMNVEV (reference sequence). V was clipped by 5 bases and J by 13 bases; unmatched bases: 11. The CDR3 has 13 residues. DNA for the CDR3: TGTGCCAGCAGTCCAGGGACAGGGTTTTCTCTTTTCTTT. Protein product: CASSPGTGFSLFF.

This clone was counted a single time. The chain combines TRBV2 with TRBJ2-7, with a weak D call TRBD2 (5 bases). The CDR3 totals 14 residues. The ends were cut back, 8 bases at V and 0 bases at J, with 14 bases in the middle. Germline V CDR1 and CDR2: SNHLY, FYNNEI. CDR3 sequence: CASCVARSSYEQYF. CDR3 nucleotide sequence: TGTGCCAGCTGTGTAGCGCGTAGCTCCTACGAGCAGTACTTC.

This chain links TRBV9 with TRBJ2-3; 7 bases align to TRBD1. With V trimmed by 4 bases and J by 3 bases, 8 bases remained unmatched. Germline V gene data show CDR1 as SGDLS and CDR2 as YYNGEE. The CDR3 sequence is 15 residues long. The CDR3 loop reads CASSIRQGQTDTQYF. The DNA for the CDR3 is TGTGCCAGCAGCATACGACAGGGTCAAACAGATACGCAGTATTTT.

This chain uses TRBV28 with TRBJ2-7; TRBD1 matches 7 bases. CDR3 length: 15 amino acids. Germline values: CDR1 MDHEN, CDR2 SYDVKM. V trimming: 7 bases; J trimming: 2 bases; junction bases outside the gene matches: 11. The CDR3 region has the DNA TGTGCCAGCAATCCATTACAGGGGACACCCTACGAGCAGTACTTC. Protein product: CASNPLQGTPYEQYF.

CDR3 DNA sequence: TGTGCCAGCAGCGACAACGACGGACTCAGGACCCAGTACTTC. As protein: CASSDNDGLRTQYF. The rearrangement links TRBV7-8 to TRBJ2-5; possibly TRBD2 for D (5 bases). Trimming stripped 5 bases from V and 7 bases from J, with 17 bases between. This CDR3 region has 14 residues. Per the germline V gene, CDR1 is SGHVS and CDR2 is FQNEAQ.

The chain recombines TRBV6-5 with TRBJ1-1; the match to TRBD1 covers 7 bases. The CDR3 loop spans 15 amino acids. Unmatched junction bases numbered 13, after V lost 6 bases and J lost 6 bases. Germline V lookup: CDR1 MNHEY, CDR2 SVGAGI. This chain's CDR3 is CASSPELTGLAEAFF. The CDR3 nucleotides are TGTGCCAGCAGCCCCGAATTGACAGGGCTAGCTGAAGCTTTCTTT.

V usage is TRBV5-6 and J usage is TRBJ2-5; TRBD1 agrees at 8 bases. CDR3 size: 15 residues. With V trimmed by 3 bases and J by 7 bases, 11 bases remained unmatched. CDR1 is SGHDT, CDR2 YYEEEE, per germline. The CDR3 DNA follows: TGTGCCAGCAGCTGGGGGACAGGCCTCACCGGGACCCAGTACTTC. Protein product: CASSWGTGLTGTQYF.